This is a list of T cell receptor beta chains from one sample in a study of read filtering for tumor transcriptome and immune sequencing. Using its own MiXCR run on the reads, TCRdb lists one record per CDR3 protein. The table includes about 47,000 distinct CDR3 sequences, about 12% detected once. Material for sequencing was a population of CD138-negative cells sorted from bone marrow. These receptors all come from a donor at least 40 years old with multiple myeloma. CDR3s include the opening cysteine and the closing phenylalanine or tryptophan. D genes are given only for firm matches. Clone sizes are shown as once, few, many or a size class.

many,.,TRBV20-1,TRBJ1-2,CSVGGAYGYTF,TGCAGTGTGGGGGGCGCTTATGGCTACACCTTC
many,.,TRBV7-8,TRBJ2-5,CASLPGSPRGETQYF,TGTGCCAGCCTTCCCGGGTCTCCCCGTGGAGAGACCCAGTACTTC
many,.,TRBV10-3,TRBJ2-3,CAISDQLTSTDTQYF,TGTGCCATCAGTGACCAACTCACTAGCACAGATACGCAGTATTTT
many,TRBD2,TRBV5-1,TRBJ2-5,CASSSVIRTSGKETQYF,TGCGCCAGCAGCTCCGTTATTCGGACTAGCGGGAAAGAGACCCAGTACTTC
many,.,TRBV30,TRBJ1-1,CAWMGKGMTEAFF,TGTGCCTGGATGGGTAAGGGTATGACTGAAGCTTTCTTT
many,TRBD1,TRBV7-3,TRBJ1-5,CASSLVDRGGNQPQHF,TGTGCCAGCAGCCTGGTCGACAGGGGGGGCAATCAGCCCCAGCATTTT
medium-sized,TRBD2,TRBV9,TRBJ2-1,CASSARTSAVRNEQFF,TGTGCCAGCAGCGCCCGTACTAGCGCGGTACGCAATGAGCAGTTCTTC
many,TRBD2,TRBV7-9,TRBJ2-3,CASSGGTRGGTQYF,TGTGCCAGCAGCGGGGGGACTCGCGGGGGTACGCAGTATTTT
many,TRBD2,TRBV5-1,TRBJ2-5,CASSLSGLIRGTQYF,TGCGCCAGCAGCTTATCGGGACTAATTCGCGGGACCCAGTACTTC
many,.,TRBV29-1,TRBJ2-3,CSVGDRSVTDTQYF,TGCAGCGTTGGTGATAGGTCGGTCACAGATACGCAGTATTTT
many,.,TRBV20-1,TRBJ2-7,CSASGPDGSYEQYF,TGCAGTGCTAGTGGCCCGGACGGGTCCTACGAGCAGTACTTC
many,TRBD2,TRBV7-9,TRBJ2-7,CASSWTSGSTPSYEQYF,TGTGCCAGCAGCTGGACTAGCGGGAGTACCCCCTCCTACGAGCAGTACTTC
many,TRBD2,TRBV7-8,TRBJ2-1,CASSPRTSGRAYNEQFF,TGTGCCAGCAGCCCGCGGACTAGCGGGAGGGCCTACAATGAGCAGTTCTTC
many,.,TRBV19,TRBJ1-5,CASSMGRVRNQPQHF,TGTGCCAGTAGTATGGGACGGGTCCGCAATCAGCCCCAGCATTTT
many,.,TRBV7-2,TRBJ2-3,CASSLGLTPDTQYF,TGTGCCAGCAGCTTGGGACTTACCCCAGATACGCAGTATTTT
many,.,TRBV7-2,TRBJ2-3,CASGERADTQYF,TGTGCCAGCGGGGAAAGGGCCGATACGCAGTATTTT